These T cell receptor beta chains were read from a single sample in a study of blood T cell repertoires in COVID-19. Produced via immunoSEQ multiplex PCR; TCRdb's table is partial and in-frame only. This table holds 200,000 to 300,000 clones, 65% to 90% found once. The sequencing sample was made of peripheral blood. The receptors originated from a man under 40 with active or convalescent COVID-19. CDR3s include the opening cysteine and the closing phenylalanine or tryptophan. Each record gives: J gene, D gene, clone size, V gene, CDR3 protein, CDR3 DNA. D genes are given only for firm matches. Only part of the rows carry a size: once, few, many, or a class if the clone is expanded.

J: TRBJ2-5; D: TRBD2; size: .; V: TRBV6-2/TRBV6-3; CDR3: CASSRQAGRGTQYF; DNA: TGTGCCAGCAGTAGACAAGCGGGAAGGGGGACCCAGTACTTC
J: TRBJ1-1; D: TRBD1; size: once; V: TRBV12-5; CDR3: CASAQFRDSQSSRDTEAFF; DNA: TGTGCTAGTGCCCAATTCAGGGACAGCCAATCCTCGAGGGACACTGAAGCTTTCTTT
J: TRBJ1-5; D: TRBD1; size: .; V: TRBV6-5; CDR3: CASSPDRASNQPQHF; DNA: TGTGCCAGCAGCCCGGACAGGGCTAGCAATCAGCCCCAGCATTTT
J: TRBJ1-6; D: .; size: .; V: TRBV27; CDR3: CASSFRGWGINSPLHF; DNA: TGTGCCAGCAGTTTCCGGGGGTGGGGAATTAATTCACCCCTCCACTTT
J: TRBJ2-5; D: TRBD2; size: .; V: TRBV11-2; CDR3: CASSTSGGYQETQYF; DNA: TGTGCCAGCAGCACTAGCGGGGGGTACCAAGAGACCCAGTACTTC
J: TRBJ2-3; D: TRBD2; size: once; V: TRBV30; CDR3: CAWNQRGADTQYF; DNA: TGTGCCTGGAATCAGCGGGGTGCAGATACGCAGTATTTT
J: TRBJ2-1; D: TRBD2; size: .; V: TRBV5-4; CDR3: CASNPGRPWVAGGINEQFF; DNA: TGTGCCAGCAACCCTGGGCGCCCCTGGGTAGCGGGGGGGATTAATGAGCAGTTCTTC
J: TRBJ2-7; D: .; size: .; V: TRBV10-2; CDR3: CASIGASSYEQYF; DNA: TGCGCCAGCATAGGGGCCAGCTCCTACGAGCAGTACTTC
J: TRBJ1-4; D: TRBD1; size: .; V: TRBV6-5; CDR3: CARRTGLLEKLFF; DNA: TGTGCCAGAAGGACAGGCCTTTTGGAAAAACTGTTTTTT
J: TRBJ2-1; D: TRBD2; size: .; V: TRBV4-3; CDR3: CASSQFASGGQFF; DNA: TGCGCCAGCAGCCAATTCGCCAGCGGGGGGCAGTTCTTC
J: TRBJ2-7; D: TRBD1; size: .; V: TRBV20-1; CDR3: CSASSGTGDEQYF; DNA: TGCAGTGCTAGTTCCGGGACAGGGGATGAGCAGTACTTC
J: TRBJ1-1; D: .; size: .; V: TRBV12-3/TRBV12-4; CDR3: CASARGTEAFF; DNA: TGTGCCAGCGCCCGCGGGACTGAAGCTTTCTTT
J: TRBJ2-1; D: TRBD2; size: .; V: TRBV9; CDR3: CASSVSSGVYNEQFF; DNA: TGTGCCAGCAGCGTCTCCAGCGGGGTCTACAATGAGCAGTTCTTC
J: TRBJ1-6; D: .; size: .; V: TRBV5-4; CDR3: CASSPFRGSPLHF; DNA: TGTGCCAGCAGCCCCTTTAGGGGTTCACCCCTCCACTTT
J: TRBJ2-1; D: .; size: .; V: TRBV27; CDR3: CASSFTRDISYNEQFF; DNA: TGTGCCAGCAGTTTTACCCGGGACATCTCCTACAATGAGCAGTTCTTC
J: TRBJ1-5; D: .; size: few; V: TRBV12-3/TRBV12-4; CDR3: CASSQDGGQPQHF; DNA: TGTGCCAGCAGTCAAGACGGGGGTCAGCCCCAGCATTTT
J: TRBJ1-1; D: TRBD1; size: .; V: TRBV2; CDR3: CASSPEGALNTEAFF; DNA: TGTGCCAGCAGCCCCGAGGGGGCCCTAAACACTGAAGCTTTCTTT
J: TRBJ2-1; D: TRBD2; size: .; V: TRBV13; CDR3: CASSTSLAGEQFF; DNA: TGTGCCAGCAGCACCTCACTAGCGGGTGAGCAGTTCTTC
J: TRBJ2-1; D: .; size: .; V: TRBV5-1; CDR3: CASSLAGLPDEQFF; DNA: TGCGCCAGCAGCTTGGCCGGTTTGCCCGATGAGCAGTTCTTC
J: TRBJ2-3; D: TRBD1; size: .; V: TRBV5-1; CDR3: CASSLEGGLADTQYF; DNA: TGCGCCAGCAGCTTGGAAGGGGGCTTAGCAGATACGCAGTATTTT
J: TRBJ2-7; D: .; size: .; V: TRBV6-2/TRBV6-3; CDR3: CASSYENTRQVYNEQYF; DNA: TGTGCCAGCAGTTACGAAAACACCCGACAGGTTTACAACGAGCAGTACTTC
J: TRBJ1-6; D: TRBD1; size: few; V: TRBV7-2; CDR3: CASSFVARTGDSNSPLHF; DNA: TGTGCCAGCAGCTTCGTCGCCCGGACAGGGGATTCCAATTCACCCCTCCACTTT
J: TRBJ1-1; D: .; size: .; V: TRBV12-3/TRBV12-4; CDR3: CASSLQANTEAFF; DNA: TGTGCCAGCAGTTTACAGGCGAACACTGAAGCTTTCTTT
J: TRBJ1-2; D: .; size: .; V: TRBV6-5; CDR3: CASSYSRTTGGYTF; DNA: TGTGCCAGCAGTTACTCGAGGACCACGGGGGGCTACACCTTC
J: TRBJ1-2; D: .; size: .; V: TRBV21-1; CDR3: CASIPKGASAGGYTF; DNA: TGTGCCAGCATCCCTAAGGGGGCAAGTGCTGGTGGCTACACCTTC
J: TRBJ1-4; D: TRBD1; size: few; V: TRBV6-1; CDR3: CASSEGQGFEKLFF; DNA: TGTGCCAGCAGTGAAGGACAGGGGTTTGAAAAACTGTTTTTT
J: TRBJ2-3; D: .; size: .; V: TRBV29-1; CDR3: CSVPLGGGVGDTQYF; DNA: TGCAGCGTGCCTCTGGGGGGGGGCGTTGGTGATACGCAGTATTTT
J: TRBJ2-7; D: TRBD1; size: .; V: TRBV7-2; CDR3: CASSWGTGSNYEQYF; DNA: TGTGCCAGCAGCTGGGGGACAGGCTCCAACTACGAGCAGTACTTC
J: TRBJ2-7; D: .; size: .; V: TRBV5-1; CDR3: CASSPGSGAGEQYF; DNA: TGCGCCAGCAGCCCCGGATCTGGTGCCGGGGAGCAGTACTTC
J: TRBJ2-2; D: .; size: .; V: TRBV9; CDR3: CASSPGGYPGELFF; DNA: TGTGCCAGCAGCCCTGGGGGGTATCCCGGGGAGCTGTTTTTT
J: TRBJ1-3; D: TRBD1; size: .; V: TRBV6-1; CDR3: CASSEVWGQGGNTIYF; DNA: TGTGCCAGCAGTGAGGTCTGGGGACAGGGGGGAAACACCATATATTTT
J: TRBJ2-7; D: TRBD1; size: .; V: TRBV4-1; CDR3: CASSSDRGYEQYF; DNA: TGCGCCAGCAGCTCGGACAGGGGTTACGAGCAGTACTTC
J: TRBJ2-1; D: TRBD1; size: .; V: TRBV7-9; CDR3: CASSLGTGGGIYNEQFF; DNA: TGTGCCAGCAGCTTAGGGACAGGGGGCGGCATTTACAATGAGCAGTTCTTC
J: TRBJ2-3; D: TRBD1; size: .; V: TRBV9; CDR3: CASSVGDSMYTDTQYF; DNA: TGTGCCAGCAGCGTAGGGGACAGCATGTACACAGATACGCAGTATTTT
J: TRBJ2-1; D: TRBD2; size: .; V: TRBV5-1; CDR3: CASRPTSGVYNEQFF; DNA: TGCGCCAGCAGGCCTACTAGCGGGGTCTACAATGAGCAGTTCTTC
J: TRBJ1-1; D: .; size: .; V: TRBV9; CDR3: CASSPTETQIIPGTEAFF; DNA: TGTGCCAGCAGCCCCACGGAGACCCAGATAATACCGGGCACTGAAGCTTTCTTT
J: TRBJ2-7; D: TRBD1; size: .; V: TRBV4-2; CDR3: CASSQGEGALRYEQYF; DNA: TGTGCCAGCAGCCAAGGTGAGGGGGCACTACGTTACGAGCAGTACTTC
J: TRBJ2-3; D: TRBD2; size: once; V: TRBV4-1; CDR3: CASSPRLAGDTDTQYF; DNA: TGCGCCAGCAGCCCTAGACTAGCGGGGGACACAGATACGCAGTATTTT
J: TRBJ2-3; D: TRBD2; size: once; V: TRBV6-2/TRBV6-3; CDR3: CASSYPSGTSGGTTRTDTQYF; DNA: TGTGCCAGCAGTTACCCTTCCGGGACTAGCGGGGGGACGACCCGCACAGATACGCAGTATTTT
J: TRBJ2-3; D: TRBD2; size: once; V: TRBV6-1; CDR3: CASSEDWSSGGITDTQYF; DNA: TGTGCCAGCAGTGAAGATTGGTCTAGCGGGGGGATCACAGATACGCAGTATTTT
J: TRBJ1-4; D: .; size: .; V: TRBV2; CDR3: CASSSTGRGNEKLFF; DNA: TGTGCCAGCAGCAGCACAGGGAGGGGGAATGAAAAACTGTTTTTT
J: TRBJ2-1; D: .; size: .; V: TRBV9; CDR3: CASSLLATNYNEQFF; DNA: TGTGCCAGCAGCCTTCTAGCGACCAACTACAATGAGCAGTTCTTC
J: TRBJ2-1; D: .; size: .; V: TRBV7-3; CDR3: CASSLTGTGDEQFF; DNA: TGTGCCAGCAGTTTGACCGGGACGGGGGATGAGCAGTTCTTC
J: TRBJ1-1; D: .; size: .; V: TRBV12-3/TRBV12-4; CDR3: CASSLGDTEAFF; DNA: TGTGCCAGCAGTTTAGGAGACACTGAAGCTTTCTTT
J: TRBJ2-3; D: .; size: .; V: TRBV5-1; CDR3: CASSFYSAGTDTQYF; DNA: TGCGCCAGCAGCTTTTATTCGGCGGGCACAGATACGCAGTATTTT
J: TRBJ1-4; D: .; size: .; V: TRBV12-2; CDR3: CASRLARKRRREKLFF; DNA: TGTGCAAGTCGCTTAGCTCGGAAGAGGAGGCGGGAAAAACTGTTTTTT
J: TRBJ2-3; D: TRBD2; size: once; V: TRBV4-2; CDR3: CASSQHLAGGTDTQYF; DNA: TGTGCCAGCAGCCAGCACCTAGCGGGGGGCACAGATACGCAGTATTTT
J: TRBJ1-6; D: .; size: .; V: TRBV27; CDR3: CASSPTENSPLHF; DNA: TGTGCCAGCAGTCCAACAGAGAATTCACCCCTCCACTTT
J: TRBJ1-4; D: TRBD1; size: .; V: TRBV5-1; CDR3: CASSLGQGWAEKLFF; DNA: TGCGCCAGCAGCTTAGGACAGGGGTGGGCTGAAAAACTGTTTTTT
J: TRBJ2-3; D: TRBD2; size: .; V: TRBV7-3; CDR3: CASSLTRLAGADTQYF; DNA: TGTGCCAGCAGCTTAACGCGACTAGCGGGGGCAGATACGCAGTATTTT
J: TRBJ1-1; D: .; size: .; V: TRBV9; CDR3: CASSAGTQGIPNTEAFF; DNA: TGTGCCAGCAGCGCCGGGACCCAGGGGATCCCTAACACTGAAGCTTTCTTT
J: TRBJ1-2; D: .; size: few; V: TRBV10-2; CDR3: CASTQRLEGNGYTF; DNA: TGCGCCAGCACACAACGGCTCGAGGGAAATGGCTACACCTTC
J: TRBJ2-5; D: TRBD2; size: .; V: TRBV3-1/TRBV3-2; CDR3: CASSQGFSDGGDETQYF; DNA: TGTGCCAGCAGCCAAGGCTTTTCTGATGGGGGGGACGAGACCCAGTACTTC
J: TRBJ2-1; D: TRBD2; size: .; V: TRBV5-4; CDR3: CASSWERGGRNEQFF; DNA: TGTGCCAGCAGCTGGGAGCGGGGGGGCCGAAATGAGCAGTTCTTC
J: TRBJ2-7; D: TRBD1; size: few; V: TRBV6-5; CDR3: CASSKGQRDSYEQYF; DNA: TGTGCCAGCAGTAAGGGACAGAGAGACTCCTACGAGCAGTACTTC
J: TRBJ1-1; D: .; size: once; V: TRBV9; CDR3: CASSVATGGTEAFF; DNA: TGTGCCAGCAGCGTGGCGACGGGGGGCACTGAAGCTTTCTTT
J: TRBJ1-1; D: .; size: .; V: TRBV3-1/TRBV3-2; CDR3: CAGSPRDYTEAFF; DNA: TGTGCCGGCAGCCCCCGGGACTACACTGAAGCTTTCTTT